This passage covers 24 T cell receptor beta chains from one sample sequenced in a study of blood T cells in healthy people across ages. Sample-barcoded 5' priming and a J-beta primer mix drove a second PCR of roughly 6 to 12 cycles. TCRdb reprocessed the 5' RACE reads via MiXCR and lists one record per CDR3 protein. The table has 1.5 million to 2 million distinct CDR3 sequences, roughly 27% seen once; the top ten hold 7.7%. The sample consisted of blood. The receptors originated from a woman aged 25 to 39 in good health.

This clonotype has a handful of counts. The chain uses TRBV28 and TRBJ2-7, with D possibly TRBD2 on 5 matching bases. The germline CDR1 and CDR2 sequences are MDHEN and SYDVKM. V was clipped by 2 bases and J by 1 base, with 12 bases between them. CDR3 size: 15 residues. The CDR3 reads CASSLDQRGSYEQYF. The CDR3 bases are TGTGCCAGCAGTTTAGATCAGCGAGGGTCCTACGAGCAGTACTTC. Complete variable domain (other parts from reference TRBV28 and TRBJ2-7): DVKVTQSSRYLVKRTGEKVFLECVQDMDHENMFWYRQDPGLGLRLIYFSYDVKMKEKGDIPEGYSVSREKKERFSLILESASTNQTSMYLCASSLDQRGSYEQYFGPGTRLTVT.

The chain uses TRBV4-3 and TRBJ2-1, with TRBD1 identical over 7 bases. CDR1 is LGHNA, CDR2 YSLEER, per germline. The CDR3 extends over 17 amino acids. V lost 1 base, J lost 4 bases, and 10 bases stayed unmatched. The chain's CDR3 is CASSQAPTGVEYNEQFF. The DNA of the CDR3 is TGCGCCAGCAGCCAAGCCCCTACAGGGGTTGAATACAATGAGCAGTTCTTC.

The chain is built from TRBV11-2 and TRBJ2-7; 9 nucleotides align to TRBD1. TRBJ2-5 explains the end of the DNA better; the J call may be wrong. Germline V lookup: CDR1 SGHAT, CDR2 FQNNGV. CDR3 length: 16 residues. CDR3 protein: CASSLNRDRAGGTQYF. CDR3 DNA: TGTGCCAGCAGCTTAAATCGGGACAGGGCCGGTGGGACCCAGTACTTC.

This clonotype has just one count. The chain employs TRBV25-1 and TRBJ2-7; TRBD1 matches 7 bases. CDR3 length equals 16 residues. Looked up from germline, CDR1 is MGHDK and CDR2 is SYGVNS. The trim removed 0 bases at V and 1 base at J, leaving 6 bases unmatched. The CDR3 DNA reads TGTGCCAGCAGTGAATATCCCAGGGGGTCGTCCTACGAGCAGTACTTC. It specifies CASSEYPRGSSYEQYF.

The V call is TRBV3-1, the J call TRBJ2-4; D possibly corresponds to TRBD2 (5 bases). This CDR3 is 15 amino acids long. Germline V gene data show CDR1 as LGHDT and CDR2 as YNNKEL (reference sequence). V was pared by 0 bases and J by 6 bases, with 12 bases between. The CDR3 reads CASSQDMIGGNIQYF. In DNA form, the CDR3 reads TGTGCCAGCAGCCAAGACATGATAGGAGGAAACATTCAGTACTTC.

This clonotype was seen more than once but under ten times. The chain employs TRBV15 and TRBJ1-2; possible D gene TRBD1, 6 bases. Trimming cost V 0 bases and J 3 bases, with 14 bases left between them. This CDR3 region has 16 residues. Germline V lookup: CDR1 LNHNV, CDR2 YYDKDF (reference sequence). CDR3 sequence (DNA): TGTGCCACCAGCAGAGATCGGCGGGGGCTAGACTATGGCTACACCTTC. Its protein is CATSRDRRGLDYGYTF.

The V call is TRBV20-1, the J call TRBJ2-1; 13 bases are shared with TRBD2. The J segment lost 8 bases and the V segment lost 3 bases, leaving 7 bases of the junction unmatched. This CDR3 is 15 amino acids long. The germline CDR1 and CDR2 sequences are DFQATT and SNEGSKA (reference sequence). The CDR3 protein is CSASQLAGGQDEQFF. In DNA form, the CDR3 reads TGCAGTGCTAGCCAACTAGCGGGGGGGCAGGATGAGCAGTTCTTC.

This clonotype was detected a few times. CDR3 in amino acids: CAISENPTDTQYF. The DNA of the CDR3 is TGTGCCATCAGTGAGAACCCCACAGATACGCAGTATTTT. This chain joins TRBV10-3 and TRBJ2-3; unclear D gene. With 2 bases removed from V and 2 bases from J, the gap between germline ends came to 5 bases. This CDR3 is 13 amino acids long. Per germline, CDR1 ENHRY and CDR2 SYGVKD.

V usage is TRBV3-1 and J usage is TRBJ2-1; D gene uncertain. Germline V lookup: CDR1 LGHDT, CDR2 YNNKEL (reference sequence). This CDR3 is 13 amino acids long. V lost 0 bases and J 6 bases, leaving 6 bases between the germline ends. CDR3 region: CASSQDNSNEQFF. Here the CDR3 DNA reads TGTGCCAGCAGCCAAGATAATAGCAATGAGCAGTTCTTC.

Notes on this clonotype: A read error is possible here, since a much larger clone lies one base away. The CDR3 protein is CASSLFLADTDTQYF. The CDR3, as DNA: TGCGCCAGCAGCTTGTTTCTAGCGGACACAGATACGCAGTATTTT. V and J are TRBV5-1 and TRBJ2-3; TRBD2 agrees at 7 bases. V trimming: 1 base; J trimming: 2 bases; junction bases outside the gene matches: 4. CDR3 length equals 15 residues. Germline values: CDR1 SGHRS, CDR2 YFSETQ. Filled out from reference TRBV5-1 and TRBJ2-3, the complete variable domain reads KAGVTQTPRYLIKTRGQQVTLSCSPISGHRSVSWYQQTPGQGLQFLFEYFSETQRNKGNFPGRFSGRQFSNSRSEMNVSTLELGDSALYLCASSLFLADTDTQYFGPGTRLTVL.

J is TRBJ2-7 and V is TRBV6-1; D gene unclear. Deletions cut 6 bases from V and 4 bases from J, with 22 bases between. CDR3 length: 16 amino acids. Germline V gives CDR1 MNHNS, CDR2 SASEGT. CDR3 sequence reads: CASSAPRTGPKYEQYF. The DNA for the CDR3 is TGTGCCAGCAGCGCCCCGAGAACGGGCCCGAAATACGAGCAGTACTTC.

The rearrangement joins TRBV18 to TRBJ2-3, with 7 bases fitting TRBD2. This CDR3 is built from 16 residues. Germline V CDR1 and CDR2: KGHSH, LQKENI. V gave up 3 bases and J gave up 6 bases; unmatched junction bases: 12. For the CDR3, the DNA is TGTGCCAGCTCACCCACTAGCGACATCTCAGGGGATACGCAGTATTTT. The encoded protein is CASSPTSDISGDTQYF.

For this clonotype: Its ends do not fully match the called genes, so a read error is possible. This chain links TRBV20-1 with TRBJ2-3; D is uncertain. The CDR3 is 14 amino acids. The V gene's germline CDR1 is DFQATT and CDR2 SNEGSKA (reference sequence). Here the CDR3 reads CGAPKSDGTDTQYF. In DNA form, the CDR3 reads TGCGGTGCGCCGAAGTCGGACGGCACAGATACGCAGTATTTT.

The chain recombines TRBV5-1 with TRBJ2-1, with D perhaps being TRBD1 or TRBD2 (6 bases each). Germline-derived CDR1 and CDR2 are SGHRS and YFSETQ. V lost 0 bases, J lost 6 bases, and 19 bases lay in between. The CDR3 loop spans 17 amino acids. CDR3 sequence (DNA): TGCGCCAGCAGCTTGGATGCGCCGGGGGCCTTGGGCAATGAGCAGTTCTTC. Translation: CASSLDAPGALGNEQFF.

The chain combines TRBV24-1 with TRBJ2-1; D not certain. Germline CDR1 reads KGHDR; CDR2 reads SFDVKD. Trimming removed 1 base at V and 3 bases at J, with 3 bases between. This CDR3 spans 13 amino acids. The CDR3 spells CATSDFGYNEQFF. The CDR3 bases are TGTGCCACCAGTGATTTTGGCTACAATGAGCAGTTCTTC.

This clonotype occurred many times. The V gene is TRBV29-1, the J gene TRBJ2-5, with 7 bases fitting TRBD1. Unmatched junction bases numbered 7, after V lost 7 bases and J lost 5 bases. The CDR3 has 12 amino acids. From germline, CDR1 is SQVTM and CDR2 ANQGSEA. The CDR3 bases are TGCAGCGCAACAGGGGTGGGTGAGACCCAGTACTTC. It translates to CSATGVGETQYF.

This clonotype was observed at least ten times. The chain is built from TRBV27 and TRBJ1-2; D possibly corresponds to TRBD1 (5 bases). This CDR3 region has 16 residues. V lost 1 base, J lost 4 bases, and 16 bases lay in between. Germline CDR1 reads MNHEY; CDR2 reads SMNVEV (reference sequence). In nucleotides, the CDR3 is TGTGCCAGCAGTTTATTTGGGACGACAGTCGGCTATGGCTACACCTTC. Encoded protein: CASSLFGTTVGYGYTF.

The chain has TRBV6-6 and TRBJ2-2, with 10 positions matching TRBD1. This CDR3 has 15 amino acids. Per the germline V gene, CDR1 is MNHNY and CDR2 is SVGAGI (reference sequence). J gave up 4 bases and V 6 bases, and 5 bases lay outside the gene matches. CDR3 sequence reads: CASRPGDRGTGELFF. CDR3 DNA: TGTGCCAGCAGACCGGGGGACAGGGGCACCGGGGAGCTGTTTTTT.

The chain carries TRBV12-3 or TRBV12-4 and TRBJ2-1; D gene uncertain. There are 13 residues in the CDR3. The V and J ends lost 5 bases and 0 bases respectively, with 5 bases between them. DNA for the CDR3: TGTGCCAGCAGTACCCCCTCCTACAATGAGCAGTTCTTC. It yields the protein CASSTPSYNEQFF.

CDR3 nucleotide sequence: TGTGCCAGCAGTCCCACGACAGGGATCTACGAGCGGTACTTC. Translation gives CASSPTTGIYERYF. This rearrangement joins TRBV12-3 or TRBV12-4 to TRBJ2-4; 7 nucleotides agree with TRBD1. This CDR3 is built from 14 residues. V was pared by 5 bases and J by 15 bases, with 16 bases of the junction left unmatched.

This clonotype has a count of ten or more. The chain is built from TRBV18 and TRBJ1-5, with D possibly being TRBD1 (5 bases). V shed 2 bases and J shed 7 bases, with 21 bases lying between them. The CDR3 spans 17 residues. Germline V CDR1 and CDR2: KGHSH, LQKENI. The DNA for the CDR3 is TGTGCCAGCTCACCAAAAGCGGGGTCCAGGGTCGGGCAGCCCCAGCATTTT. Encoded protein: CASSPKAGSRVGQPQHF.

Many counts were recorded for this clonotype. V usage is TRBV29-1 and J usage is TRBJ2-7; 7 bases are a match to TRBD1. The CDR3 covers 14 residues. V shed 0 bases, J shed 2 bases, and the junction held 4 bases outside the gene matches. Germline CDR1 reads SQVTM; CDR2 reads ANQGSEA. CDR3 in amino acids: CSVEEVGQAYEQYF. The CDR3 nucleotides read TGCAGCGTTGAAGAGGTCGGACAGGCCTACGAGCAGTACTTC.

The rearrangement joins TRBV20-1 to TRBJ2-1; maybe TRBD1 (6 bases). The CDR3 spans 13 residues. The ends were cut back, 3 bases at V and 8 bases at J, with 14 bases in the middle. Germline lookup yields CDR1 DFQATT and CDR2 SNEGSKA (reference sequence). The CDR3 sequence: CSARAQGPDEQFF. CDR3 DNA sequence: TGCAGTGCTAGGGCACAGGGCCCCGATGAGCAGTTCTTC.

This clonotype was detected once. This may be a read error: a much more frequent sequence differs by one nucleotide. The V and J genes are TRBV6-6 and TRBJ2-5; 11 nucleotides match TRBD2. Germline V gene data show CDR1 as MNHNY and CDR2 as SVGAGI (reference sequence). The CDR3 is made up of 16 amino acids. CDR3: CVSSSGTSGAQETQYF. The CDR3 DNA is TGTGTCAGCAGTTCCGGGACTAGCGGTGCACAAGAGACCCAGTACTTC.